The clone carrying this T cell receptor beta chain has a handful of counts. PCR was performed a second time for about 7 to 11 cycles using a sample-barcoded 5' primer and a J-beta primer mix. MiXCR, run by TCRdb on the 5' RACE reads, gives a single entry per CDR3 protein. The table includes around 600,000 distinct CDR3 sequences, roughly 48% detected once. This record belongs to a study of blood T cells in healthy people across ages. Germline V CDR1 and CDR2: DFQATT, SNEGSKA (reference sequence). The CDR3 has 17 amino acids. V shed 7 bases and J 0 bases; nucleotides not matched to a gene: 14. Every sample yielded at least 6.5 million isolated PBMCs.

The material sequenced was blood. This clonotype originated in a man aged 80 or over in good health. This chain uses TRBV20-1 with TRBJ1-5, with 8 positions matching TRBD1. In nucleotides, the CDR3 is TGCAGTGGGCCCACAGGGGGTCGAGATGTTAGCAATCAGCCCCAGCATTTT. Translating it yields CSGPTGGRDVSNQPQHF.